This is a list of T cell receptor beta chains from one sample in a study of blood T cell repertoires in COVID-19. Produced via immunoSEQ multiplex PCR; TCRdb's table is partial and in-frame only. Of about 200,000 clones in the sample, more than 85% were seen once. Material: peripheral blood. The receptors come from a man between 60 and 75 years old with COVID-19, enrolled during active disease. CDR3s include the opening cysteine and the closing phenylalanine or tryptophan. The D gene is left open where the match is weak.

TRBD2	TRBV6-1	TRBJ2-7	CASSEASSGGYEQYF	TGTGCCAGCAGTGAAGCGAGTAGCGGGGGCTACGAGCAGTACTTC
TRBD1	TRBV7-2	TRBJ1-2	CASSSSGTGSYGYTF	TGTGCCAGCAGCTCATCAGGGACAGGGAGCTATGGCTACACCTTC
TRBD1	TRBV19	TRBJ2-6	CASSIGGDRGTGANVLTF	TGTGCCAGTAGTATAGGAGGGGACAGGGGTACTGGGGCCAACGTCCTGACTTTC
-	TRBV19	TRBJ1-5	CASTLRGSNQPQHF	TGTGCCAGTACCTTGCGAGGTAGCAATCAGCCCCAGCATTTT
-	TRBV19	TRBJ2-1	CASKEEIHNEQFF	TGTGCCAGTAAGGAGGAAATTCACAATGAGCAGTTCTTC
TRBD2	TRBV7-3	TRBJ2-1	CASSLTSGGRWEQFF	TGTGCCAGCAGCCTCACTAGCGGGGGTCGTTGGGAGCAGTTCTTC
TRBD1	TRBV20-1	TRBJ1-5	CSASAQGKGYSNQPQHF	TGCAGTGCTAGTGCACAGGGGAAGGGTTATAGCAATCAGCCCCAGCATTTT
-	TRBV28	TRBJ1-1	CASSRQSNTEAFF	TGTGCCAGCAGTCGTCAGTCCAACACTGAAGCTTTCTTT
TRBD1	TRBV5-1	TRBJ2-1	CASSFTTGVVSSYNEQFF	TGCGCCAGCAGCTTTACGACAGGGGTCGTTTCCTCCTACAATGAGCAGTTCTTC
TRBD1	TRBV28	TRBJ1-3	CASSSGQRSSGNTIYF	TGTGCCAGCAGTTCGGGACAGCGATCGTCCGGAAACACCATATATTTT
TRBD2	TRBV6-1	TRBJ2-2	CASSEWGGTGELFF	TGTGCCAGCAGTGAATGGGGGGGCACCGGGGAGCTGTTTTTT
-	TRBV29-1	TRBJ2-1	CSVEPQGGSPNEQFF	TGCAGCGTTGAACCACAGGGGGGGAGCCCCAATGAGCAGTTCTTC
-	TRBV24-1	TRBJ2-6	CATSVSRGDGANVLTF	TGTGCCACCAGTGTTTCCAGGGGAGACGGGGCCAACGTCCTGACTTTC
-	TRBV10-3	TRBJ1-2	CAISGGQGNYGYTF	TGTGCCATCAGTGGGGGGCAAGGGAACTATGGCTACACCTTC
TRBD2	TRBV6-2/TRBV6-3	TRBJ2-7	CASSSPHTSGPTYEQYF	TGTGCCAGCAGTTCCCCCCACACTAGCGGGCCTACCTACGAGCAGTACTTC
-	TRBV28	TRBJ2-1	CASSKSGQTIYNEQFF	TGTGCCAGCAGCAAATCTGGACAGACCATTTACAATGAGCAGTTCTTC
-	TRBV28	TRBJ2-3	CASRLRLITDTQYF	TGTGCCAGCAGATTAAGACTGATCACAGATACGCAGTATTTT
-	TRBV6-1	TRBJ1-4	CASTRQGGTNEKLFF	TGTGCCAGCACCCGCCAGGGAGGAACTAATGAAAAACTGTTTTTT
-	TRBV7-6	TRBJ2-1	CASSLDLGHYNEQFF	TGTGCCAGCAGCTTAGACCTAGGACATTACAATGAGCAGTTCTTC
-	TRBV20-1	TRBJ2-6	CSASQGTGANVLTF	TGCAGTGCTAGTCAGGGAACTGGGGCCAACGTCCTGACTTTC
TRBD1	TRBV28	TRBJ1-3	CASRQGGSTGNTIYF	TGTGCCAGCAGGCAAGGGGGCTCTACTGGAAACACCATATATTTT
-	TRBV18	TRBJ2-2	CASSPQPRQGRDTGELFF	TGTGCCAGCTCACCCCAACCCCGACAGGGGAGGGACACCGGGGAGCTGTTTTTT
TRBD1	TRBV19	TRBJ1-1	CASSLWTGGNTEAFF	TGTGCCAGTAGTCTTTGGACAGGGGGGAACACTGAAGCTTTCTTT
-	TRBV5-8	TRBJ2-6	CASSLSRVIPSGANVLTF	TGTGCCAGCAGCTTGTCACGGGTAATCCCCTCTGGGGCCAACGTCCTGACTTTC
-	TRBV7-7	TRBJ2-1	CASSLGAGPSSYNEQFF	TGTGCTAGCAGCTTAGGGGCGGGACCAAGCTCCTACAATGAGCAGTTCTTC
TRBD1	TRBV6-5	TRBJ2-1	CASMFGTGIGNEQFF	TGTGCCAGCATGTTCGGGACAGGTATTGGGAATGAGCAGTTCTTC
-	TRBV5-8	TRBJ2-7	CASSFGPGRNYEQYF	TGTGCCAGCAGCTTCGGTCCGGGGAGGAACTACGAGCAGTACTTC
TRBD1	TRBV29-1	TRBJ1-1	CSVDSSRTGGHTEAFF	TGCAGCGTTGATTCCTCCCGGACAGGGGGCCACACTGAAGCTTTCTTT
TRBD1	TRBV6-5	TRBJ2-1	CASTGGQGIGNEQFF	TGTGCCAGCACCGGTGGACAGGGGATAGGTAATGAGCAGTTCTTC